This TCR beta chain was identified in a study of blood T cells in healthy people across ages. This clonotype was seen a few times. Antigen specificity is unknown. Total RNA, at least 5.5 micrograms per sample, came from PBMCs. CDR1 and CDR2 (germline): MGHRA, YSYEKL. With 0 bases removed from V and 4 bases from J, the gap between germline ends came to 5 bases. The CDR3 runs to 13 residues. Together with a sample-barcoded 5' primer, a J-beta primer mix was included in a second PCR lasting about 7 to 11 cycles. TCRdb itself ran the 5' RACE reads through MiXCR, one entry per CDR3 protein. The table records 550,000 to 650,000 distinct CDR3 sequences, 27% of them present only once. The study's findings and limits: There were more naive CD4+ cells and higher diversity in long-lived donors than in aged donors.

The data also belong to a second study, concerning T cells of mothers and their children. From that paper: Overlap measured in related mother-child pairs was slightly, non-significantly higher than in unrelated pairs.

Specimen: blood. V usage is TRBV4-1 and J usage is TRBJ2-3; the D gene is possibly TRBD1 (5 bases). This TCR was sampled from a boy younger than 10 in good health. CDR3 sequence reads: CASSQEGPDTQYF. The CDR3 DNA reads TGCGCCAGCAGCCAAGAGGGGCCAGATACGCAGTATTTT.